The clone carrying this TCR beta chain has a handful of counts. Its target is not known. This CDR3 region has 14 residues. From germline, CDR1 is SGHTA and CDR2 FQGNSA. The V and J ends lost 1 base and 1 base respectively, with 7 bases between them. This entry is derived from a study of cytomegalovirus exposure and HLA in healthy donors. The study, taken as a whole, reports: Within the data, a cluster of highly shared sequence variants was likely a sequencing artifact. An ancestry cluster, one associated with Asian ancestry, reportedly showed fewer N-insertions than the 666-donor mean in a later analysis.

Primers: 60 Vbeta forward and 13 Jbeta reverse. The protocol was immunoSEQ multiplex PCR, while the TCRdb copy is restricted to in-frame clones and leaves out a portion. The sample holds 35,000 to 45,000 clones, about half seen once. The sequence came from a middle-aged woman in good health and CMV-seropositive. Sequenced sample: PBMCs. This chain links TRBV7-2 with TRBJ2-5; D uncertain. The CDR3 DNA sequence: TGTGCCAGCAGCTTAGTATCTATCCAAGAGACCCAGTACTTC. It translates to CASSLVSIQETQYF.